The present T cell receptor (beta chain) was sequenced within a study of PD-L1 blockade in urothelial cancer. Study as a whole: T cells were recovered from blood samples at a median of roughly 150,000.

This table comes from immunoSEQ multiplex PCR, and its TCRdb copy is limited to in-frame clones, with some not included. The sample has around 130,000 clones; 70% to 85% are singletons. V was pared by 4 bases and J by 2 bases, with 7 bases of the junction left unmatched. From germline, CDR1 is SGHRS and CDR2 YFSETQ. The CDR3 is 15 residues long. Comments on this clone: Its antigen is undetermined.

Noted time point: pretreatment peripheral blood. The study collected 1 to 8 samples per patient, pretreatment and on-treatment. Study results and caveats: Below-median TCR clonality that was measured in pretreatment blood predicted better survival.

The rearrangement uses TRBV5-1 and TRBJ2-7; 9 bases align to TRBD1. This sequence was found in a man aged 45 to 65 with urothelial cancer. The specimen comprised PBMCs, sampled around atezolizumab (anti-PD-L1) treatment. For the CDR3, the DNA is TGCGCCAGCAGCCCCGGGACAGGGCTAACCTACGAGCAGTACTTC. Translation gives CASSPGTGLTYEQYF.